These 15 T cell receptor beta chains originate from one sample sequenced in a study of T cell repertoires in cytomegalovirus infection. TCRdb called the reads again in MiXCR, with one record for every CDR3 protein. The sample includes 350,000 to 500,000 distinct CDR3 sequences, approximately 33% of them seen just once. The sequenced sample was PBMCs. The receptor set was obtained from a human donor in good health (CMV status not recorded). Some clones in this sample may be carry-over from other donors' samples.

This chain uses TRBV7-6 with TRBJ2-5; 9 bases line up with TRBD2. Germline V lookup: CDR1 SGHVS, CDR2 FNYEAQ. V dropped 5 bases and J dropped 1; count of bases not matched to a gene: 8. This CDR3 comprises 16 residues. The CDR3 DNA reads as TGTGCCAGCAGCCCGTCGACGCGGGGGGGCCAAGAGACCCAGTACTTC. This encodes CASSPSTRGGQETQYF.

This chain connects TRBV7-2 to TRBJ2-1; 8 bases match TRBD2. From germline, CDR1 is SGHTA and CDR2 FQGNSA. Losses at the gene ends were 5 bases for V and 10 bases for J; bases not matched to a gene: 13. This CDR3 has 15 amino acids. The DNA of the CDR3 is TGTGCCAGCAGCACTAGCGGACCTTCAGCAATCGAGCAGTTCTTC. Protein: CASSTSGPSAIEQFF.

This clonotype was seen a handful of times. This chain links TRBV12-3 or TRBV12-4 with TRBJ1-6, with a weak D call TRBD1 (6 bases). V lost 2 bases and J lost 8, with 10 bases in between. This CDR3 contains 14 residues. CDR3 coding DNA: TGTGCCAGCAGTTTAACAGGGCTGGATTCACCCCTCCACTTT. It is translated as CASSLTGLDSPLHF.

The rearrangement joins TRBV19 to TRBJ1-3; D unresolved. V lost 0 bases and J lost 2, with 11 bases in between. Germline CDR1 and CDR2: LNHDA and SQIVND (reference sequence). This CDR3 has 16 amino acids. CDR3 residues: CASSIDRQLPGNTIYF. CDR3 DNA: TGTGCCAGTAGTATAGACCGCCAGCTACCTGGAAACACCATATATTTT.

The chain joins TRBV6-6 to TRBJ2-3; 9 nucleotides line up with TRBD2. J gave up 5 bases and V 2 bases, and 8 bases lay outside the gene matches. This CDR3 is 16 amino acids long. Germline V gene sequence: CDR1 MNHNY, CDR2 SVGAGI (reference sequence). CDR3 coding DNA: TGTGCCAGCAGTTACGGGCGGGGGGGCCTTGGAGATACGCAGTATTTT. This codes for CASSYGRGGLGDTQYF.

The chain links TRBV19 to TRBJ2-5, with D hard to call. Trimming took off 5 bases at V and 4 bases at J, with 11 bases between the two ends. CDR1 is LNHDA, CDR2 SQIVND, per germline (reference sequence). The CDR3 extends over 13 amino acids. Here the CDR3 reads CASSARAAETQYF. The CDR3 DNA is TGTGCCAGTAGTGCTAGGGCAGCAGAGACCCAGTACTTC.

This clonotype was found a few times. The chain recombines TRBV6-2 or TRBV6-3 with TRBJ2-7; 8 nucleotides match TRBD1. With 6 bases clipped from V and 5 bases from J, the junction kept 6 bases outside the gene matches. CDR1 is MNHEY and CDR2 is SVGEGT in the germline V gene. The CDR3 has 13 amino acids. The CDR3 reads CASSVQGVHEQYF. The CDR3 nucleotides are TGTGCCAGCAGCGTACAGGGGGTCCACGAGCAGTACTTC.

This clonotype was detected ten times or more. The rearrangement uses TRBV12-3 or TRBV12-4 and TRBJ2-1; D remains ambiguous. The CDR3 is 12 residues long. Trimming shortened V by 6 bases and J by 8 bases, and 11 bases separated the two germline ends. CDR3 residues: CASSPPVHEQFF. CDR3 in DNA: TGTGCCAGCAGCCCCCCTGTACATGAGCAGTTCTTC.

This clonotype was observed a single time. The CDR3 ends on some other residue instead of the conserved phenylalanine or tryptophan, so this is likely a read error. The chain couples TRBV7-8 to TRBJ1-4; D gene ambiguous. CDR3 length: 18 amino acids. The V and J ends lost 1 base and 13 bases respectively, with 28 bases between them. Germline lookup yields CDR1 SGHVS and CDR2 FQNEAQ. CDR3 sequence reads: CASSLDPPELSTNEPLFV. The CDR3 DNA follows: TGTGCCAGCAGCTTAGACCCCCCAGAACTTTCAACTAATGAACCACTGTTTGTT.

This clonotype appeared a few times. An end of the junction differs from the germline gene, which may be a read error. CDR3 DNA sequence: TGTGCCAGCAACCAAGTCTCCCCAAGGACTGAAGCTTTCTTT. As protein: CASNQVSPRTEAFF. The chain combines TRBV4-2 with TRBJ1-1, with D hard to call. CDR1 LGHNA and CDR2 YNFKEQ come from the germline V gene. This CDR3 is 14 amino acids long.

This chain links TRBV5-1 with TRBJ2-6, with a possible D match to TRBD1 (6 bases). The CDR3 is made up of 17 amino acids. Germline V gene data show CDR1 as SGHRS and CDR2 as YFSETQ. V gave up 3 bases and J gave up 0 bases, with 13 bases separating them. The CDR3 coding sequence is TGCGCCAGCAGCTATGGACAGTACTTCTCTGGGGCCAACGTCCTGACTTTC. This codes for CASSYGQYFSGANVLTF.

With respect to this clonotype: This may be a read error, as it is one base from a much larger clone. The V call is TRBV7-8, the J call TRBJ2-1, with D tentatively TRBD2 (5 bases). The germline V gene encodes CDR1 SGHVS and CDR2 FQNEAQ. This CDR3 has 14 residues. The CDR3 region is CASSSGLSYNEQLF. DNA of the CDR3: TGTGCCAGCAGCTCAGGACTCTCCTACAATGAGCAGTTATTC.

The V and J genes are TRBV2 and TRBJ2-1, with D tentatively TRBD2 (7 bases). The CDR3 loop spans 14 amino acids. The V gene lost 8 bases and the J gene lost 7 bases, with 18 bases spanning the gap. CDR1 SNHLY and CDR2 FYNNEI come from the germline V gene. CDR3 sequence reads: CASWGSQGGNEQFF. CDR3 DNA sequence: TGTGCCAGCTGGGGGTCACAGGGAGGGAATGAGCAGTTCTTC. Filled out from reference TRBV2 and TRBJ2-1, the complete variable domain reads EPEVTQTPSHQVTQMGQEVILRCVPISNHLYFYWYRQILGQKVEFLVSFYNNEISEKSEIFDDQFSVERPDGSNFTLKIRSTKLEDSAMYFCASWGSQGGNEQFFGPGTRLTVL.

The chain couples TRBV29-1 to TRBJ2-2, with 9 nucleotides matching TRBD1. There are 16 residues in the CDR3. CDR1 is SQVTM, CDR2 ANQGSEA, per germline. V was pared by 6 bases and J by 0 bases, with 8 bases of the junction left unmatched. CDR3 protein: CSVGRGTGTNTGELFF. The DNA of the CDR3 is TGCAGCGTCGGACGGGGGACAGGGACGAACACCGGGGAGCTGTTTTTT.

As concerns this clonotype: Being one base from a much bigger clone, this may be a read error. The rearrangement uses TRBV12-3 or TRBV12-4 and TRBJ1-1; D ambiguous. Between the trimmed V and J ends, which lost 5 bases and 1 base, there was a span of 14 bases. CDR3 length: 15 amino acids. The CDR3 spells CASSLGGRRNTEAFF. The CDR3 nucleotides are TGTGCCAGCAGTCTGGGTGGCAGGAGGAACACTGAAGCTTTCTTT.